These 7 T cell receptor beta chains share one sample of origin, sequenced in a study of T-cell memory formation after mild COVID-19. MiXCR was run by TCRdb on the 5' RACE reads, yielding one entry per CDR3 protein. Here the sample spans some 320,000 distinct CDR3 sequences, roughly an eighth being singletons. Sequencing input: PBMCs or a T cell subset sorted from them (not recorded which). The receptors shown here come from a man aged 18 to 29 who had mild COVID-19 (a few samples of this study predate the infection). Cell type and time point are not known.

CDR3 protein: CASSLVLRGSYNEQFF. The CDR3 DNA reads as TGTGCCAGCAGCTTAGTTTTGCGGGGGTCCTACAATGAGCAGTTCTTC. The chain carries TRBV7-8 and TRBJ2-1, with TRBD2 matching 7 bases. V trimming: 1 base; J trimming: 1 base; junction bases outside the gene matches: 4. Germline CDR1 and CDR2: SGHVS and FQNEAQ. The CDR3 sequence is 16 residues long.

This clonotype was counted a few times. This chain joins TRBV4-2 and TRBJ1-2; D gene unclear. Per the germline V gene, CDR1 is LGHNA and CDR2 is YNFKEQ. Trimming took off 1 base at V and 6 bases at J, with 9 bases between the two ends. This CDR3 spans 13 amino acids. DNA of the CDR3: TGTGCCAGCAGCCAAGTCGCGGCGGATGGCTACACCTTC. Translated, it gives CASSQVAADGYTF.

This clonotype was counted ten times or more. A read error may account for a junction end that differs from germline. The genes are TRBV5-1 and TRBJ2-6; no firm D call. The CDR3 has 15 residues. In germline, CDR1 is SGHRS, CDR2 YFSETQ. DNA of the CDR3: TGTGCCAGCAGCTTAGTAGGGACTGGGGCCAACGTCCTGACTTTC. This translates into CASSLVGTGANVLTF.

This clonotype has only a few counts. The rearrangement links TRBV7-9 to TRBJ1-1; D gene ambiguous. V lost 2 bases and J lost 3, with 13 bases in between. CDR3 size: 15 residues. Germline V gene lookup returns CDR1 SEHNR and CDR2 FQNEAQ (reference sequence). CDR3 amino acids: CASSLTRSGDTEAFF. CDR3 nucleotides: TGTGCCAGCAGCTTAACCCGAAGTGGGGACACTGAAGCTTTCTTT.

The chain has TRBV7-9 and TRBJ1-2, with TRBD1 as a possible D gene (6 bases). Germline V gene lookup returns CDR1 SEHNR and CDR2 FQNEAQ (reference sequence). Trimming pared 4 bases from V and 10 bases from J, leaving 13 bases between. This CDR3 has 12 residues. CDR3 DNA sequence: TGTGCCAGCAGCTCACTGACAGGCCCCTACACCTTC. It codes for CASSSLTGPYTF.

This clonotype turned up a few times. The rearrangement uses TRBV5-1 and TRBJ1-5; weak D call: TRBD1 (5 bases). Germline V gene sequence: CDR1 SGHRS, CDR2 YFSETQ. The CDR3 has 13 residues. V lost 5 bases to trimming and J lost 8 bases, with 14 bases between them. The chain's CDR3 is CASRRGSGEPQHF. In DNA form, the CDR3 reads TGCGCCAGCAGGCGGGGGTCTGGGGAGCCCCAGCATTTT.

The chain recombines TRBV7-9 with TRBJ2-3; D possibly corresponds to TRBD2 (6 bases). The CDR3 runs 16 residues. Germline lookup yields CDR1 SEHNR and CDR2 FQNEAQ (reference sequence). Trimming took off 4 bases at V and 0 bases at J, with 14 bases between the two ends. The CDR3 coding sequence is TGTGCCAGCAGCTGGAAGGACTACCGAAGCACAGATACGCAGTATTTT. Translated, it gives CASSWKDYRSTDTQYF.